This TCR beta chain was documented in a study of Ad26.COV2.S vaccination and SARS-CoV-2 variants (dated by TCRdb to the early 2020s). About the full investigation: Vaccine-arm donors came from COV1001, a multicentre, randomized, double-blind, placebo-controlled phase I-IIa trial of Ad26.COV2.S in healthy adults. Participants in the trial were split at random into five groups of five each, receiving low-dose or high-dose Ad26.COV2.S once or twice, or else placebo on both occasions. A total of roughly 30 samples were included in the TCR-sequenced set, comprising around 19 Ad26.COV2.S vaccine recipients, 5 placebo recipients and 8 SARS-CoV-2 convalescent individuals. Ad26.COV2.S was given intramuscularly at 5x10^10 or 1x10^11 viral particles, as a single shot or as two shots 56 days apart. Investigators remained blinded to trial group allocation during experiments and outcome assessment. Sequencing of the TCRbeta repertoire served to evaluate the specificity and breadth of SARS-CoV-2-reactive T cell receptors following Ad26.COV2.S vaccination.

Comment on this clone: Its antigen is still unknown. No much larger clonotype is one base removed from it; base qualities were not supplied.

Broad study findings and their caveats: According to the authors, total T cell responses may have been underestimated by the TCR breadth and depth analyses. Substantial breadth of spike-specific CD8+ and CD4+ T cell responses was reported after vaccination. Spike-specific TCR breadth was higher in Ad26.COV2.S recipients than in placebo recipients (P = 0.0014). Vaccine and placebo recipients had comparable non-spike TCR breadth, which fits with the vaccine containing only spike. Comparing responses between vaccine doses or regimens was not something the study was powered to do.

TCRbeta CDR3 regions were sequenced with the immunoSEQ Assay. After extraction, genomic DNA underwent amplification by bias-controlled multiplex PCR, followed by high-throughput sequencing. From the authors' description of their analysis: To quantify the absolute abundance of every unique TCRbeta CDR3 region, sequences were collapsed and filtered. T cell fraction was estimated by normalization of TCRbeta template counts to usable DNA, with usable DNA being measured through amplification of reference genes present in all nucleated cells. Repertoire TCRs were annotated as SARS-CoV-2-specific by exact matching of V gene, CDR3 amino acid sequence and J gene to a known reactive TCR set. The reference SARS-CoV-2 TCR set was obtained from MIRA and was filtered for enrichment in COVID-19-positive ImmuneCODE repertoires, whereby public or cross-reactive TCRs were removed. Based on the MIRA antigens, annotated TCRs were further analysed at the level of specific ORF or position within ORF. Breadth was defined as annotated unique rearrangements over total unique productive rearrangements; depth was the summed frequency of those rearrangements. Group comparisons of TCR breadth used two-sided Wilcoxon rank-sum tests. TCRdb obtained this table from immuneACCESS and retained in-frame rearrangements with V and J assigned. These tables miss some clones; where compared with another copy, unresolved V genes account for less than half of the shortfall, and the remainder is unexplained. For V, J and clone size, that table is used; D and trimming come from the DNA. In this sample the table shows over 400,000 clones, 80% to 95% of which occur a single time. The ten largest clones capture less than 4.5% of the sample.

The CDR3 has 11 amino acids, counting the end cysteine and phenylalanine. Of all the DNA, just the CDR3 is kept, 33 bases in frame from base 1. The junction carries 8 bases between V and J, which are trimmed by 5 bases and 6 bases respectively. As encoded in the germline V gene, CDR1 is MDHEN while CDR2 is SYDVKM. Taken with the paper, the label for treatment or condition translates to: 19 received Ad26.COV2.S at low or high dose, single or two shots; about 5 received placebo; per-sample allocation not given. For vaccine and placebo recipients, repertoires were sequenced using samples collected on day 63 after the first injection. In Cohort 1b, 25 to 30 adults aged 18-55 years were enrolled at a single site in Boston, USA, between 29 July and 7 August 2020. As a vaccine, Ad26.COV2.S was a replication-incompetent adenovirus type 26 vector that expressed a prefusion-stabilized SARS-CoV-2 spike protein derived from the original Wuhan strain.

The sample consisted of peripheral blood, taken in a trial of Ad26.COV2.S vaccine versus placebo. Rearrangement joined TRBV28 to TRBJ2-7; TRBD1 is possibly the D segment (5 matching bases). The receptor was isolated from a person between 18 and 65 years old who received the Ad26.COV2.S COVID-19 vaccine or a placebo. The DNA sequence follows: TGTGCCAGCAGTAGCAGGGCCGAGCAGTACTTC. It translates to CASSSRAEQYF.